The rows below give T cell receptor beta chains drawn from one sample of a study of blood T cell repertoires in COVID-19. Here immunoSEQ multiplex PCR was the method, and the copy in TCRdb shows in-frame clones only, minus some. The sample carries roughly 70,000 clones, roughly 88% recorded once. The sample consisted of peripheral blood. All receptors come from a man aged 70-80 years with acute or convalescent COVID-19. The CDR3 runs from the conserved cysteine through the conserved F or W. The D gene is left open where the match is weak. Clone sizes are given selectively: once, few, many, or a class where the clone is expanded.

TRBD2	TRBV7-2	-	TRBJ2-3	TGTGCCAGCAGCTTCTTAGCGGGGTCTCAGGGTGATACGCAGTATTTT	CASSFLAGSQGDTQYF
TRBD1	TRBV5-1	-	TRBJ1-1	TGCGCCAGCAGCTTTGATCCCATTAGAAACCGGGACAGGGGAATTGAAACTGAAGCTTTCTTT	CASSFDPIRNRDRGIETEAFF
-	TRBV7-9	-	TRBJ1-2	TGTGCCAGCAGCTTAGGGCAGGACTTTGTCTATGGCTACACCTTC	CASSLGQDFVYGYTF
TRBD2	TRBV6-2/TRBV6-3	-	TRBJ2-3	TGTGCCAGCAGTTCCCCGAGCGGGGGGCTCCGAAGCAGCACAGATACGCAGTATTTT	CASSSPSGGLRSSTDTQYF
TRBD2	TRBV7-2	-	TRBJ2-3	TGTGCCAGCAGCTTAGAGGCGCTAGCGGGGGCCCACACAGATACGCAGTATTTT	CASSLEALAGAHTDTQYF
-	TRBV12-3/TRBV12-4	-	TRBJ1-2	TGTGCCAGCAGTTCTGTCTTTGGCTACACCTTC	CASSSVFGYTF
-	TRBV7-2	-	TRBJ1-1	TGTGCCAGCAGCTTAATGGGAACCGGGGCTGAAGCTTTCTTT	CASSLMGTGAEAFF
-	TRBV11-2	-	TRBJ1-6	TGTGCCAGCAGCCTCCAGGGGCACTATAATTCACCCCTCCACTTT	CASSLQGHYNSPLHF
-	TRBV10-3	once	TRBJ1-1	TGTGCCATCAGGGAGGGCCCGATGAACACTGAAGCTTTCTTT	CAIREGPMNTEAFF
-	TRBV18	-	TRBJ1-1	TGTGCCAGCTCACCTTCCAAAAACACTGAAGCTTTCTTT	CASSPSKNTEAFF
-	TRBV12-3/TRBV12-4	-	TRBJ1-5	TGTGCCAGCAGTCTCCAGGGGCAGCCCCAGCATTTT	CASSLQGQPQHF
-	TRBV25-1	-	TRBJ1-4	TGTGCCAGCAGTGAATTAGGGGGGGCTAATGAAAAACTGTTTTTT	CASSELGGANEKLFF
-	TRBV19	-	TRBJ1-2	TGTGCCAGTAGTACAGGAAGTCATATGGGCCATTATGGCTACACCTTC	CASSTGSHMGHYGYTF
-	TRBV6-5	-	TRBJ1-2	TGTGCCAGCAGAACTACCGGGACTGGGAACTATGGCTACACCTTC	CASRTTGTGNYGYTF
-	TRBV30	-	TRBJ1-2	TGTGCCTGGAGTGCCGGGGGGTTCTATGGCTACACCTTC	CAWSAGGFYGYTF
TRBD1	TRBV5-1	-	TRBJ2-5	TGCGCCAGCAGCTCGATGGGACAGCAAGAGACCCAGTACTTC	CASSSMGQQETQYF
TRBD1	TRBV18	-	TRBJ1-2	TGTGCCAGCTCACCTGACAGGGAGGGCTACACCTTC	CASSPDREGYTF
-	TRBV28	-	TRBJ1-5	TGTGCCAGCAGTTTATGGCCCCAGGGGAACAATCAGCCCCAGCATTTT	CASSLWPQGNNQPQHF
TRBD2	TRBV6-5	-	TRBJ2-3	TGTGCCAGCAGCCCCTCGGGGGGGAGTGCAGATACGCAGTATTTT	CASSPSGGSADTQYF
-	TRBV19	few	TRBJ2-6	TGTGCCAGTAGTATCGCCCAGGGGGGACTTACTGGGGCCAACGTCCTGACTTTC	CASSIAQGGLTGANVLTF
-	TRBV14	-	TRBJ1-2	TGTGCCAGCAGACCCAGGGGAATGGGATCCTATGGCTACACCTTC	CASRPRGMGSYGYTF
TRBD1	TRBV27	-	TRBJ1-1	TGTGCCAGCAGTTTGGGACAGGGGAGCACTGAAGCTTTCTTT	CASSLGQGSTEAFF
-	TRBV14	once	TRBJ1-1	TGTGCCAGCAGCCACGATCTACAGGAGAACGCTTTCTTT	CASSHDLQENAFF
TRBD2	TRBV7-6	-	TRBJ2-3	TGTGCCAGCAGCTCGTCTCTCGGGGGGGCCACGAATACGCAGTATTTT	CASSSSLGGATNTQYF
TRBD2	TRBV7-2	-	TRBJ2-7	TGTGCCAGCAGCCCCGGACTAGCGGGGACGGGGGAGCAGTACTTC	CASSPGLAGTGEQYF
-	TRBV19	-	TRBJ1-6	TGTGCCAGTACGTTCAGGGTTAATTCACCCCTCCACTTT	CASTFRVNSPLHF
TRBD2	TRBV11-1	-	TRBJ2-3	TGTGCCAGCAGCCCGACCGGGGGGAGCACAGATACGCAGTATTTT	CASSPTGGSTDTQYF
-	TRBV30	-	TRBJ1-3	TGTGCCTGGAGTTTGCCGATCGAGCTCTCTGGAAACACCATATATTTT	CAWSLPIELSGNTIYF
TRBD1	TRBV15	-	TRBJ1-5	TGTGCCACCAGCAGTCGGGACAGGAACGCCAATCAGCCCCAGCATTTT	CATSSRDRNANQPQHF
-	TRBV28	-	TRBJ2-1	TGTGCCAGCACCGGAAGTACAGGGAAATGGGCGGAGCAGTTCTTC	CASTGSTGKWAEQFF
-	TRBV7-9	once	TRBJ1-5	TGTGCCAGCAGCTTAAGGGGCAGCAATCAGCCCCAGCATTTT	CASSLRGSNQPQHF
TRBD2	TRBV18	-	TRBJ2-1	TGTGCCAGCTCACCCCCCGGGGGGAAAACTGGTTACAATGAGCAGTTCTTC	CASSPPGGKTGYNEQFF
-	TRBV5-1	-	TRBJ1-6	TGCGCCAGCAGCTTGCGGGGAGCCTCCTCCTATAATTCACCCCTCCACTTT	CASSLRGASSYNSPLHF